This TCR beta chain emerged from a study of graft-versus-host responses after intestinal transplantation. TCRdb's table, derived via immunoSEQ multiplex PCR, lists solely in-frame clones and lacks some. The sample records about 45,000 clones, about 91% being singletons. The J segment lost 4 bases and the V segment lost 1 base, leaving 7 bases of the junction unmatched. The CDR3 sequence is 16 residues long. CDR1 SGHTA and CDR2 FQGTGA come from the germline V gene. Worth noting for this clone: Its cognate antigen is unknown.

Study-wide results and limits: Individuals carrying graft-donor T cell macrochimerism showed high graft-versus-host to host-versus-graft clonal ratios in allografts.

The chain links TRBV7-3 to TRBJ2-1; TRBD1 matches at 7 bases. Specimen: PBMCs, collected 524 days after transplant. This TCR derives from a human patient who received an intestinal transplant, so some T cells may come from the graft donor. The DNA for the CDR3 is TGTGCCAGCAGCTTAATAGGGGGCCCAAGGTACAATGAGCAGTTCTTC. Residues: CASSLIGGPRYNEQFF.